These 31 T cell receptor beta chains were sequenced from one sample in a study of neoadjuvant anti-PD-1 for oral cavity cancer (dated by TCRdb to about 2021). The label giving this sample's time point can be read as: after neoadjuvant nivolumab, at surgical resection. The library was generated by the immunoSEQ multiplex PCR assay. This is the immuneACCESS table as TCRdb keeps it, with only in-frame sequences that have V and J called. A part of the clones is gone; compared with another copy, unresolved V genes explain less than half, and the rest is unexplained. This sample comprises roughly 14,000 clones, roughly 69% of them detected only once. The ten largest clones capture over 2% of the sample. Sequences were derived from PBMCs, sampled after nivolumab (anti-PD-1) treatment. These TCRs come from a person aged 35-79 years with oral cavity squamous cell carcinoma.

This clone occurred a few times. The chain employs TRBV7-6 and TRBJ2-5; 8 bases are a match to TRBD1. This CDR3 has 18 amino acids. CDR1 and CDR2 (germline): SGHVS, FNYEAQ. V trimming: 1 base; J trimming: 1 base; junction bases outside the gene matches: 11. The CDR3 DNA is TGTGCCAGCAGCTTAGGGTTAGCCAGACAGGGGCGCCAAGAGACCCAGTACTTC. It is translated as CASSLGLARQGRQETQYF.

The V gene is TRBV5-4, the J gene TRBJ2-5; 7 bases fit TRBD2. CDR3 length: 14 residues. V lost 4 bases, J lost 5 bases, and 8 bases stayed unmatched. CDR1 and CDR2 from the germline V gene are SGHNT and YYREEE (reference sequence). The CDR3 region has the DNA TGTGCCAGCAGCAGCACCCTGCGGGGGGAGACCCAGTACTTC. Protein: CASSSTLRGETQYF.

The rearrangement joins TRBV7-9 to TRBJ2-5; tentatively, D is TRBD2 (6 bases). Germline V lookup: CDR1 SEHNR, CDR2 FQNEAQ (reference sequence). Trimming cost V 3 bases and J 4 bases, with 12 bases left between them. CDR3 length: 14 amino acids. The CDR3 DNA reads TGTGCCAGCAGCTTCGTATCGGGAGTAGAGACCCAGTACTTC. This sequence encodes CASSFVSGVETQYF.

The V and J genes are TRBV5-1 and TRBJ2-1, with 8 bases fitting TRBD2. The CDR3 is 17 residues long. The V gene end was trimmed by 0 bases and the J gene end by 0 bases; junction bases not matched to a gene: 5. CDR1 and CDR2 (germline): SGHRS, YFSETQ. The CDR3 reads CASSLGILAASYNEQFF. CDR3 bases: TGCGCCAGCAGCTTGGGGATACTAGCGGCCTCCTACAATGAGCAGTTCTTC.

This clone was detected a few times. The J gene is TRBJ1-5, the V gene TRBV30, with 9 bases that match TRBD1. V gave up 1 base and J gave up 7 bases; unmatched junction bases: 11. Germline CDR1 is GTSNPN and CDR2 is SVGIG (reference sequence). This CDR3 spans 16 amino acids. The CDR3 is CAWSGGDRDFSQPQHF. The CDR3 DNA follows: TGTGCCTGGAGTGGGGGGGACAGGGATTTCAGCCAGCCCCAGCATTTT.

The chain couples TRBV4-2 to TRBJ1-1; tentatively, D is TRBD1 (6 bases). Germline V lookup: CDR1 LGHNA, CDR2 YNFKEQ. This CDR3 is built from 16 residues. V lost 5 bases and J 5 bases, leaving 21 bases between the germline ends. CDR3 sequence (DNA): TGTGCCAGCAGCGGCCCCCTGGACAGCCGATCGACTGAAGCTTTCTTT. Amino acid sequence: CASSGPLDSRSTEAFF.

The V call is TRBV6-4, the J call TRBJ1-6; no clear D. Germline CDR1 reads MRHNA; CDR2 reads SNTAGT. There are 13 residues in the CDR3. Between the trimmed V and J ends, which lost 3 bases and 9 bases, there was a span of 9 bases. The CDR3, as DNA: TGTGCCAGCAGTGAAGTGGAGTCTTCACCCCTCCACTTT. Protein product: CASSEVESSPLHF.

The J gene is TRBJ2-1, the V gene TRBV7-3; 10 bases match TRBD1. Germline V gene sequence: CDR1 SGHTA, CDR2 FQGTGA. The CDR3 covers 15 residues. The ends lost 2 bases at V and 8 bases at J; junction bases unmatched: 6. For the CDR3, the DNA is TGTGCCAGCAGCTTAGGGACAGGGGATATCTATGAGCAGTTCTTC. This gives the protein CASSLGTGDIYEQFF.

The chain couples TRBV19 to TRBJ1-5; a weak D match, TRBD1 (5 bases). V lost 3 bases and J 0 bases, leaving 9 bases between the germline ends. Germline V gives CDR1 LNHDA, CDR2 SQIVND (reference sequence). The CDR3 has 15 amino acids. CDR3 amino acids: CASSMGLYSNQPQHF. CDR3 in DNA: TGTGCCAGTAGTATGGGGCTGTATAGCAATCAGCCCCAGCATTTT.

This chain connects TRBV6-1 to TRBJ2-1; D gene unclear. The V end lost 7 bases, the J end lost 1 base, and 14 bases lay between the germline ends. Germline V gene sequence: CDR1 MNHNS, CDR2 SASEGT. The CDR3 sequence is 15 residues long. The CDR3 nucleotides read TGTGCCAGCATAAAAACAGCCTCTTCCTACAATGAGCAGTTCTTC. Translating it yields CASIKTASSYNEQFF.

Worth noting for this clone: One end of the junction varies from germline; a read error may be responsible. The chain has TRBV11-2 and TRBJ2-7; 8 nucleotides align to TRBD1. The CDR3 totals 16 residues. Germline V gene lookup returns CDR1 SGHAT and CDR2 FQNNGV. The CDR3 loop reads CASSRLGQALSSEQYF. CDR3 DNA: TGTGCCAGCAGCCGCCTGGGACAGGCGCTTTCCTCCGAGCAGTACTTC. Full variable domain (missing parts from reference TRBV11-2 and TRBJ2-7): EAGVAQSPRYKIIEKRQSVAFWCNPISGHATLYWYQQILGQGPKLLIQFQNNGVVDDSQLPKDRFSAERLKGVDSTLKIQPAKLEDSAVYLCASSRLGQALSSEQYFGPGTRLTVT.

This chain joins TRBV6-1 and TRBJ2-1; D gene uncertain. With 1 base removed from V and 2 bases from J, the gap between germline ends came to 6 bases. The CDR3 has 14 residues. Germline V gives CDR1 MNHNS, CDR2 SASEGT. The CDR3 region is CASSEVSAYNEQFF. DNA for the CDR3: TGTGCCAGCAGTGAAGTGTCGGCCTACAATGAGCAGTTCTTC.

This clone was recorded only once. This chain joins TRBV2 and TRBJ1-1, with D hard to call. The ends were cut back, 6 bases at V and 0 bases at J, with 2 bases in the middle. Germline CDR1 is SNHLY and CDR2 is FYNNEI. The CDR3 extends over 11 amino acids. CDR3 sequence: CASRVNTEAFF. CDR3 nucleotide sequence: TGTGCCAGCAGGGTGAACACTGAAGCTTTCTTT. The complete variable domain, with remaining parts taken from reference TRBV2 and TRBJ1-1, reads EPEVTQTPSHQVTQMGQEVILRCVPISNHLYFYWYRQILGQKVEFLVSFYNNEISEKSEIFDDQFSVERPDGSNFTLKIRSTKLEDSAMYFCASRVNTEAFFGQGTRLTVV.

The CDR3 coding sequence is TGCGCCAGCAGCTTGGGTTGGGACCCTCAACAAGAGACCCAGTACTTC. Its protein is CASSLGWDPQQETQYF. The chain joins TRBV5-1 to TRBJ2-5, with D perhaps assigned TRBD1 or TRBD2 (5 bases each). V lost 0 bases, J lost 2 bases, and 14 bases lay in between. The germline CDR1 and CDR2 sequences are SGHRS and YFSETQ. The CDR3 is made up of 16 amino acids.

This chain connects TRBV10-3 to TRBJ2-1; D perhaps matches TRBD2 (6 bases). CDR3 size: 13 residues. Germline assignment: CDR1 ENHRY and CDR2 SYGVKD. Trimming cost V 3 bases and J 8 bases, with 11 bases left between them. The CDR3 here is CAISELRLDEQFF. CDR3 DNA: TGTGCCATCAGTGAATTGAGACTAGATGAGCAGTTCTTC.

The count of this clone is one. The rearrangement uses TRBV19 and TRBJ1-5; TRBD1 is a possible D gene (6 bases). V dropped 5 bases and J dropped 5 bases, with 10 bases sitting between them. There are 13 residues in the CDR3. Germline values: CDR1 LNHDA, CDR2 SQIVND (reference sequence). CDR3 DNA sequence: TGTGCCAGTAGTCGTCAGGGGTATCAGCCCCAGCATTTT. It encodes CASSRQGYQPQHF.

The CDR3 DNA reads TGCGCCAGCAGCCAAGGACTAGCGGGAGCCAATGAGCAGTTCTTC. This gives the protein CASSQGLAGANEQFF. The chain is built from TRBV4-1 and TRBJ2-1; 12 positions match TRBD2. After removal of 1 base from V and 6 bases from J, the junction contained 1 base not matched to a gene. Germline loops: CDR1 MGHRA, CDR2 YSYEKL. The CDR3 is 15 residues long.

This sequence joins TRBV27 and TRBJ2-1; D ambiguous. This CDR3 has 13 amino acids. V was trimmed by 3 bases and J by 4 bases, leaving 7 bases between them. The V gene's germline CDR1 is MNHEY and CDR2 SMNVEV (reference sequence). The CDR3 DNA sequence: TGTGCCAGCAGTTTTTTTCAGTACAATGAGCAGTTCTTC. Its protein is CASSFFQYNEQFF.

The chain links TRBV6-1 to TRBJ1-2, with 7 positions matching TRBD1. With 4 bases clipped from V and 5 bases from J, the junction kept 10 bases outside the gene matches. Germline V gives CDR1 MNHNS, CDR2 SASEGT. The CDR3 runs to 15 residues. CDR3 residues: CASSAQGDSGYGYTF. The CDR3 nucleotides read TGTGCCAGCAGTGCGCAGGGGGACAGCGGATATGGCTACACCTTC.

The chain employs TRBV11-1 and TRBJ1-6; tentative D call: TRBD1 (6 bases). V gave up 5 bases and J gave up 6 bases, with 11 bases separating them. Germline V gives CDR1 SGHAT, CDR2 FQDESV (reference sequence). The CDR3 has 14 residues. The CDR3 DNA reads as TGTGCCAGCAGCCGACAGGTATCTAATTCACCCCTCCACTTT. This translates into CASSRQVSNSPLHF. The whole variable domain, filled in from reference TRBV11-1 and TRBJ1-6, reads EAEVAQSPRYKITEKSQAVAFWCDPISGHATLYWYRQILGQGPELLVQFQDESVVDDSQLPKDRFSAERLKGVDSTLKIQPAELGDSAMYLCASSRQVSNSPLHFGNGTRLTVT.

V gene TRBV5-1 combines with J gene TRBJ2-1; D is unresolved. CDR1 and CDR2 from the germline V gene are SGHRS and YFSETQ. V lost 2 bases and J 6 bases, leaving 6 bases between the germline ends. This CDR3 contains 12 residues. CDR3 loop: CASSFLFNEQFF. The CDR3, as DNA: TGCGCCAGCAGCTTTCTTTTCAATGAGCAGTTCTTC.

J is TRBJ2-7 and V is TRBV5-4, with TRBD1 identical over 11 bases. The CDR3 covers 18 residues. V shed 4 bases, J shed 0 bases, and the junction held 12 bases outside the gene matches. CDR1 and CDR2 from the germline V gene are SGHNT and YYREEE (reference sequence). CDR3 DNA: TGTGCCAGCAGCATCCGGACAGGGGGCTTAACCTCCTCCTACGAGCAGTACTTC. Translation: CASSIRTGGLTSSYEQYF.

The genes are TRBV6-1 and TRBJ1-2; D not resolved. V was cut by 7 bases and J by 1 base, with 16 bases left in between. The CDR3 runs 15 residues. The germline gives CDR1 MNHNS, CDR2 SASEGT. The CDR3 DNA is TGTGCCAGCACCCGCCTGGCGAGAGATAACTATGGCTACACCTTC. It encodes CASTRLARDNYGYTF.

Of note for this clone: This CDR3 is also generated by other DNA sequences in the sample. V is TRBV5-1 and J is TRBJ2-2, with TRBD2 identical over 10 bases. V gave up 2 bases and J gave up 5 bases; unmatched junction bases: 9. The CDR3 covers 17 residues. Looked up from germline, CDR1 is SGHRS and CDR2 is YFSETQ. Here the CDR3 reads CASSFGVRSGRTGELFF. CDR3 sequence (DNA): TGCGCCAGCAGCTTTGGAGTGCGTAGCGGGAGGACCGGGGAGCTGTTTTTT.

This clone was found a few times. The V call is TRBV19, the J call TRBJ2-5; 8 bases map to TRBD1. The CDR3 totals 16 residues. Germline CDR1 LNHDA, CDR2 SQIVND (reference sequence). J was trimmed by 2 bases and V by 3 bases; bases with no gene match: 8. The CDR3 is CASSMGQVLKQETQYF. In DNA, the CDR3 is TGTGCCAGTAGTATGGGACAGGTTTTAAAACAAGAGACCCAGTACTTC.

The chain joins TRBV20-1 to TRBJ1-2; possible D gene TRBD1, 5 bases. V dropped 5 bases and J dropped 8 bases, with 12 bases sitting between them. Germline V gene data show CDR1 as DFQATT and CDR2 as SNEGSKA (reference sequence). The CDR3 length is 11 residues. The CDR3 here is CSAELRGGYTF. For the CDR3, the DNA is TGCAGTGCTGAACTAAGGGGCGGCTACACCTTC.

The chain uses TRBV10-3 and TRBJ2-3; D is ambiguous. Per germline, CDR1 ENHRY and CDR2 SYGVKD. The V and J ends lost 0 bases and 2 bases respectively, with 24 bases between them. The CDR3 consists of 20 residues. This CDR3 reads CAISESIAYFTTENTDTQYF. As DNA, the CDR3 is TGTGCCATCAGTGAGTCGATAGCATACTTTACAACAGAAAACACAGATACGCAGTATTTT.

CDR3 coding DNA: TGTGCCAGCAGTGGGTCGGGGGGCCCCGGGGATAACAATGAGCAGTTCTTC. It codes for CASSGSGGPGDNNEQFF. The chain uses TRBV27 and TRBJ2-1; perhaps TRBD2 as D (7 bases). From germline, CDR1 is MNHEY and CDR2 SMNVEV (reference sequence). The ends were cut back, 5 bases at V and 5 bases at J, with 22 bases in the middle. The CDR3 has 17 amino acids.

The chain is built from TRBV11-2 and TRBJ2-7; TRBD1 matches 10 bases. V lost 4 bases, J lost 4 bases, and 13 bases stayed unmatched. Germline CDR1 and CDR2: SGHAT and FQNNGV. The CDR3 has 17 amino acids. The CDR3 spells CASSSGARTGGRYEQYF. CDR3 sequence (DNA): TGTGCCAGCAGCTCAGGCGCCAGGACAGGGGGTAGATACGAGCAGTACTTC.

This chain connects TRBV30 to TRBJ1-5; D unclear. The CDR3 spans 13 residues. Germline V gene data show CDR1 as GTSNPN and CDR2 as SVGIG (reference sequence). V was clipped by 0 bases and J by 3 bases, with 6 bases between them. The CDR3 loop reads CAWSVQDNQPQHF. CDR3 DNA: TGTGCCTGGAGTGTACAAGACAATCAGCCCCAGCATTTT. The full variable domain, in which reference TRBV30 and TRBJ1-5 provide the parts outside the CDR3, is SQTIHQWPATLVQPVGSPLSLECTVEGTSNPNLYWYRQAAGRGLQLLFYSVGIGQISSEVPQNLSASRPQDRQFILSSKKLLLSDSGFYLCAWSVQDNQPQHFGDGTRLSIL.

This chain joins TRBV15 and TRBJ1-4; D is ambiguous. Germline V gene data show CDR1 as LNHNV and CDR2 as YYDKDF (reference sequence). Trimming pared 3 bases from V and 6 bases from J, leaving 17 bases between. The CDR3 consists of 16 residues. CDR3 sequence: CATSSETREGDEKLFF. The CDR3 DNA reads as TGTGCCACCAGCAGCGAGACCCGGGAGGGCGATGAAAAACTGTTTTTT.